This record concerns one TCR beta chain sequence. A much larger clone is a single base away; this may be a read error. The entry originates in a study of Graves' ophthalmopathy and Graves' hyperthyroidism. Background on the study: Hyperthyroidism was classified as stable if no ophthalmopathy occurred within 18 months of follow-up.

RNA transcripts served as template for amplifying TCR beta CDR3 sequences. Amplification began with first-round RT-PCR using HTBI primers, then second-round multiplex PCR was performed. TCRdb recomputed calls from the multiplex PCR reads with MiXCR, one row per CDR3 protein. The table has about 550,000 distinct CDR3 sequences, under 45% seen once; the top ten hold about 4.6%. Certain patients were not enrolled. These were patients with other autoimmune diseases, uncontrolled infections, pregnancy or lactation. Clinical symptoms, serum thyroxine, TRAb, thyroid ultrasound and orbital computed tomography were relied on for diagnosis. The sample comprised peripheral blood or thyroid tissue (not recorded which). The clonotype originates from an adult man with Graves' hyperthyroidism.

The CDR3 region is CASSVDPSSCEQYF. CDR3 nucleotide sequence: TGTGCCAGCAGCGTAGATCCGAGCTCCTGCGAGCAGTACTTC. The V call is TRBV9, the J call TRBJ2-7; D ambiguous. This CDR3 has 14 residues. Germline loops: CDR1 SGDLS, CDR2 YYNGEE. The whole variable domain, remainder taken from reference TRBV9 and TRBJ2-7, is DSGVTQTPKHLITATGQRVTLRCSPRSGDLSVYWYQQSLDQGLQFLIQYYNGEERAKGNILERFSAQQFPDLHSELNLSSLELGDSALYFCASSVDPSSCEQYFGPGTRLTVT.